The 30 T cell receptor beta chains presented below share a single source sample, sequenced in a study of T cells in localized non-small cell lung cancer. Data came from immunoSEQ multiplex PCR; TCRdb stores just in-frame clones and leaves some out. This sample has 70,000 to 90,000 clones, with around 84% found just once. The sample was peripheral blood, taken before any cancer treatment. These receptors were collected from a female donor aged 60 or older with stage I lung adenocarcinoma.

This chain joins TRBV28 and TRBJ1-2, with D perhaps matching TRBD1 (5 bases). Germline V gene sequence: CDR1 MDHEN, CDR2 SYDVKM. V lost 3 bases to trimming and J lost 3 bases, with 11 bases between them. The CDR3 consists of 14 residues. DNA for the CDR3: TGTGCCAGCAGTTTTGCACAGGACTACTATGGCTACACCTTC. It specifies CASSFAQDYYGYTF.

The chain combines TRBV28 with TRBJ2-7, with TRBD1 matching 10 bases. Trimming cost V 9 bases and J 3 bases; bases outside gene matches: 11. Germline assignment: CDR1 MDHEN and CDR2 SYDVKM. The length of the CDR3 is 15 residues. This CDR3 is CASALRDRGFYEQYF. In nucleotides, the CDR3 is TGTGCCAGTGCTCTCCGGGACAGGGGATTCTACGAGCAGTACTTC.

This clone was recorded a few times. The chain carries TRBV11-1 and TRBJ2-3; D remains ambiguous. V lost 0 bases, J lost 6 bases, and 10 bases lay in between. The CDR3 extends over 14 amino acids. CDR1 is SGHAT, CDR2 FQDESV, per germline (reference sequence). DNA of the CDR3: TGTGCCAGCAGCTTAGCGACCGTGCAGGATACGCAGTATTTT. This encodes CASSLATVQDTQYF.

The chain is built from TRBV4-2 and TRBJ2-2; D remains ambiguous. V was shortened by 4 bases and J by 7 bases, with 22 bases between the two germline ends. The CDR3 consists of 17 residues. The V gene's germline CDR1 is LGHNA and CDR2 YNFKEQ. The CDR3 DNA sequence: TGTGCCAGCAGCCCCCTCTTGGGCTCCGCAACCAACGGGGAGCTGTTTTTT. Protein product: CASSPLLGSATNGELFF.

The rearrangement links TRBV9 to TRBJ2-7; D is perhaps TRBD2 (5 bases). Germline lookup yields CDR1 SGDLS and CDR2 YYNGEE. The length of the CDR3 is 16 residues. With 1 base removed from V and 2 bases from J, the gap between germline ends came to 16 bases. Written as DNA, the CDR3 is TGTGCCAGCAGCGTATCCCCGAGGGTCAGAGCCTACGAGCAGTACTTC. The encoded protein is CASSVSPRVRAYEQYF.

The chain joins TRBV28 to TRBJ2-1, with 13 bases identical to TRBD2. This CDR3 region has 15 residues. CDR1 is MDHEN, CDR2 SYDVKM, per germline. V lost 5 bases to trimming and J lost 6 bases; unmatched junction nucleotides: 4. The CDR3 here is CASSQLAGGRNEQFF. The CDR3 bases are TGTGCCAGCAGTCAACTAGCGGGAGGGCGCAATGAGCAGTTCTTC.

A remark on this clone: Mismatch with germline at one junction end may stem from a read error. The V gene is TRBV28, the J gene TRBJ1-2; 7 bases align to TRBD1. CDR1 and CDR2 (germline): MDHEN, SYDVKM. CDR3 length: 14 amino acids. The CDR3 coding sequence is TGTGCCAGCAGTTCCCTGCGGGGAGGACAGGTTTCCCCCTTC. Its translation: CASSSLRGGQVSPF.

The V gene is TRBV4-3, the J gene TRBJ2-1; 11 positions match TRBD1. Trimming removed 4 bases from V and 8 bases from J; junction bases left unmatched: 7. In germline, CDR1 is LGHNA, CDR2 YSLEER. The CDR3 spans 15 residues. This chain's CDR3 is CASSRGQGGFDEQFF. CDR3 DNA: TGCGCCAGCAGCCGGGGACAGGGGGGATTCGATGAGCAGTTCTTC.

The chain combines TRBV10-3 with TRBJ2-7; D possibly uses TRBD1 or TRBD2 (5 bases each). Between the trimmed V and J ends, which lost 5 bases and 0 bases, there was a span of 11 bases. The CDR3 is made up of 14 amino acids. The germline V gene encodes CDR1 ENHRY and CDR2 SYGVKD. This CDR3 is CAISIRESSYEQYF. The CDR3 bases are TGTGCCATCAGTATCAGGGAGAGCTCCTACGAGCAGTACTTC.

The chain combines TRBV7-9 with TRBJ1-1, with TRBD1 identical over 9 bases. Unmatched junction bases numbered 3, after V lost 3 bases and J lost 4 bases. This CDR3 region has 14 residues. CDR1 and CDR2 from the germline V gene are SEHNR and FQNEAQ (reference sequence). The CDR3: CASSLDRGGTEAFF. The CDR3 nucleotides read TGTGCCAGCAGCTTGGACAGGGGAGGCACTGAAGCTTTCTTT.

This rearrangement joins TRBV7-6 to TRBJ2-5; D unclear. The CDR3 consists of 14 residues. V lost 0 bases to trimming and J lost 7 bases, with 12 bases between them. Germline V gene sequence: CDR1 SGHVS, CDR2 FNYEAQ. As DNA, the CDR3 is TGTGCCAGCAGCTTAGCGGGCAGGATGAGGACCCAGTACTTC. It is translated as CASSLAGRMRTQYF.

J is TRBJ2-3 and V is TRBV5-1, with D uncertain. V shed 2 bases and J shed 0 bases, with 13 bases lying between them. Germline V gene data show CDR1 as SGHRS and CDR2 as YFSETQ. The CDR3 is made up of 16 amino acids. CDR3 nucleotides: TGCGCCAGCAGCTTCCGACCGTCTGAGAGCACAGATACGCAGTATTTT. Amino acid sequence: CASSFRPSESTDTQYF. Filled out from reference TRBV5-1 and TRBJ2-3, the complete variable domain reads KAGVTQTPRYLIKTRGQQVTLSCSPISGHRSVSWYQQTPGQGLQFLFEYFSETQRNKGNFPGRFSGRQFSNSRSEMNVSTLELGDSALYLCASSFRPSESTDTQYFGPGTRLTVL.

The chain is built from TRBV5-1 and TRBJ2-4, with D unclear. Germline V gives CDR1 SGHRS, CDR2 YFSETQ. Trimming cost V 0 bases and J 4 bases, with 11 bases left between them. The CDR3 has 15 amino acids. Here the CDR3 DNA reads TGCGCCAGCAGCTTGGGAGGCTCGGTAAAAAACATTCAGTACTTC. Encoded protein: CASSLGGSVKNIQYF.

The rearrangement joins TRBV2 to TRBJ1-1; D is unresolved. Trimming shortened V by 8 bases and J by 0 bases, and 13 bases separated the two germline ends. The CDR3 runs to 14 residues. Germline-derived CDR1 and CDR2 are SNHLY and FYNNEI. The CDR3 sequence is CASPEDSMNTEAFF. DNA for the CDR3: TGTGCCAGCCCCGAGGATAGTATGAACACTGAAGCTTTCTTT.

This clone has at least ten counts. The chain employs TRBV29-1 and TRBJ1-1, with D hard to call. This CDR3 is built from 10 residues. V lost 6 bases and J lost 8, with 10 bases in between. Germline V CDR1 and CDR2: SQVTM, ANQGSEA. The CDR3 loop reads CSVREEEAFF. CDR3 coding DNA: TGCAGCGTCCGTGAAGAAGAAGCTTTCTTT.

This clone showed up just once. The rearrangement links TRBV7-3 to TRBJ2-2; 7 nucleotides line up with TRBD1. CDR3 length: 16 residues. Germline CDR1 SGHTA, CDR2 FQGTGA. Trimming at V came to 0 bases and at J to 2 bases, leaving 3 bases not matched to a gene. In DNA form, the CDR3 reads TGTGCCAGCAGCTTAACCGGACAGGTCAACACCGGGGAGCTGTTTTTT. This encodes CASSLTGQVNTGELFF.

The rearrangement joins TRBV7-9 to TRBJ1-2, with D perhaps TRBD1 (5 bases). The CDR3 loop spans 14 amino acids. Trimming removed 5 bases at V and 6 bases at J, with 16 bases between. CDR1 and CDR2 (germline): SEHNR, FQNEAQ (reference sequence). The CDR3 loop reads CASSPSSGTDGYTF. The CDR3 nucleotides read TGTGCCAGCAGCCCCTCTTCCGGGACGGATGGCTACACCTTC.

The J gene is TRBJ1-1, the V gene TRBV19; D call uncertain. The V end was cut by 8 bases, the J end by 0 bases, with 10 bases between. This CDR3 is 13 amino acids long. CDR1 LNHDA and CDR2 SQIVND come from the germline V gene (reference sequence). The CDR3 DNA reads TGTGCCAGTGCAATGACCATGAACACTGAAGCTTTCTTT. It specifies CASAMTMNTEAFF.

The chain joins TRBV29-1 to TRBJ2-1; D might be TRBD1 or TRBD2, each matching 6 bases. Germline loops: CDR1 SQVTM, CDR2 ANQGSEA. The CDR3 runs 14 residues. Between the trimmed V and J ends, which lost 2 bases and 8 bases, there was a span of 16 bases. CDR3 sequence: CSVEYGLGGHEQFF. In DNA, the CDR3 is TGCAGCGTTGAATACGGTCTGGGGGGCCATGAGCAGTTCTTC.

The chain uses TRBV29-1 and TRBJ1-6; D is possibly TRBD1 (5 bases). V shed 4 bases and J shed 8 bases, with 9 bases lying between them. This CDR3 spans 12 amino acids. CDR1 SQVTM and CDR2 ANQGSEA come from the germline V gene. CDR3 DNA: TGCAGCGTTGCTCAGGGAGATTCACCCCTCCACTTT. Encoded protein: CSVAQGDSPLHF. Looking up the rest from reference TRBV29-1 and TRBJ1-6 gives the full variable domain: SAVISQKPSRDICQRGTSLTIQCQVDSQVTMMFWYRQQPGQSLTLIATANQGSEATYESGFVIDKFPISRPNLTFSTLTVSNMSPEDSSIYLCSVAQGDSPLHFGNGTRLTVT.

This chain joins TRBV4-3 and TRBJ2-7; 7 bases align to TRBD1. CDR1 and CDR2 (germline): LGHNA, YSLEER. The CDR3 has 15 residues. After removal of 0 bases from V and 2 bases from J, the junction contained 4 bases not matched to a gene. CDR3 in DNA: TGCGCCAGCAGCCAAGACGAGGGGGCGGCCTACGAGCAGTACTTC. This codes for CASSQDEGAAYEQYF.

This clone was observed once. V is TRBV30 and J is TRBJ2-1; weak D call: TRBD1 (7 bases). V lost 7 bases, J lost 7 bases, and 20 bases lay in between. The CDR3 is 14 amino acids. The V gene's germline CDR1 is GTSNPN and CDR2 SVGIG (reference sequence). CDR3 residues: CALQGLAEYNEQFF. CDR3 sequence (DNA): TGTGCCTTACAGGGGTTAGCGGAGTATAATGAGCAGTTCTTC.

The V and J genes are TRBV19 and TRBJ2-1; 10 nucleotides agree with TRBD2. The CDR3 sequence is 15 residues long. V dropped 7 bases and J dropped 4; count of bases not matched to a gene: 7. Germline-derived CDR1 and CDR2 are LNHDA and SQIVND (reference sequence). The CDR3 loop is CASMAGLATYNEQFF. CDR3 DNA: TGTGCCAGTATGGCGGGACTAGCGACTTACAATGAGCAGTTCTTC.

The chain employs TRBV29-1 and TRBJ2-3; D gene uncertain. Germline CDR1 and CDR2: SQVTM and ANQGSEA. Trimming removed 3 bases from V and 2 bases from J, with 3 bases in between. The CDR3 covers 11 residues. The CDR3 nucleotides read TGCAGCGTTGACTTCACAGATACGCAGTATTTT. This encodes CSVDFTDTQYF.

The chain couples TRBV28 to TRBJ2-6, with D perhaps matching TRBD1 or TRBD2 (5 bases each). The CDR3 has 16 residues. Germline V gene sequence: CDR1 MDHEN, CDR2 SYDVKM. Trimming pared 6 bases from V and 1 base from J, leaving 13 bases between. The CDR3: CASSPRGLSGANVLTF. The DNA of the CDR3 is TGTGCCAGCAGCCCCCGGGGCCTTTCTGGGGCCAACGTCCTGACTTTC.

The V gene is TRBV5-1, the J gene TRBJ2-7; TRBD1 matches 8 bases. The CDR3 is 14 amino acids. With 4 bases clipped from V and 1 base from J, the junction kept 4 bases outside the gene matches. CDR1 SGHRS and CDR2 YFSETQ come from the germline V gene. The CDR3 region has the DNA TGCGCCAGCAGCATAACAGGGGGATCCTACGAGCAGTACTTC. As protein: CASSITGGSYEQYF.

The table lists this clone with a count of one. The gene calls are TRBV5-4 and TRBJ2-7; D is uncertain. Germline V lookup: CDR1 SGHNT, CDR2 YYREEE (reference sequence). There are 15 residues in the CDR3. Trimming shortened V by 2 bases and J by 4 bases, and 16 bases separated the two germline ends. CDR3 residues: CASSFERATTYEQYF. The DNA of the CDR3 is TGTGCCAGCAGCTTTGAACGGGCCACGACTTACGAGCAGTACTTC.

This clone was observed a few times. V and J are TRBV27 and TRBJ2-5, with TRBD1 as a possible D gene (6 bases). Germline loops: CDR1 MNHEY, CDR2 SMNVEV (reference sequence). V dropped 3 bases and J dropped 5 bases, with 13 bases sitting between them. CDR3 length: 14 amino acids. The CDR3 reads CASSFNGGRETQYF. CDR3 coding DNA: TGTGCCAGCAGTTTTAATGGGGGCAGGGAGACCCAGTACTTC.

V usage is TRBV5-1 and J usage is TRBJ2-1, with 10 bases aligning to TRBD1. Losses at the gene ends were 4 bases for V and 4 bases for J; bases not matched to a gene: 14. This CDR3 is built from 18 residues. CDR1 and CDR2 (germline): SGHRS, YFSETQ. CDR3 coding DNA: TGCGCCAGCAGCCATCCAGGACAGGGGGAACCCCAATACAATGAGCAGTTCTTC. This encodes CASSHPGQGEPQYNEQFF.

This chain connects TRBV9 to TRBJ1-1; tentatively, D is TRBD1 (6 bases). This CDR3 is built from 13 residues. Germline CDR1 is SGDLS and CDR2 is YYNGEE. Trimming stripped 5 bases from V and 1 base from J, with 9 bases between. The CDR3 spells CASRPTGNTEAFF. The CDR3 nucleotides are TGTGCCAGCAGGCCGACAGGGAACACTGAAGCTTTCTTT.